A selection of T cell receptor beta chains follows, all from one sample in a study of technical replicates of blood from several donors. Sequencing used immunoSEQ multiplex PCR; TCRdb keeps in-frame clones, though not all of them. The data show about 84,000 clones, about 98% seen once. The sample consisted of T cells isolated from PBMCs. These receptor sequences come from a human donor in good health. The CDR3 runs from the conserved cysteine through the conserved F or W. A D gene is named only where the DNA matches it firmly. Only some rows state a clone size, as once, few, many or a class for expanded clones.

clone_size j_call d_call v_call cdr3_nt cdr3_aa
. TRBJ1-1 TRBD1 TRBV19 TGTGCCAGTAGTATAGGCAGGGGGACTGAAGCTTTCTTT CASSIGRGTEAFF
. TRBJ2-2 TRBD2 TRBV4-1 TGCGCCAGCAGCCCGGGACTAGCGGGAGGTCACACCGGGGAGCTGTTTTTT CASSPGLAGGHTGELFF
once TRBJ1-3 . TRBV13 TGTGCCAGCAGCCCCTTAACTGGCAGGGGCGGAAACACCATATATTTT CASSPLTGRGGNTIYF
. TRBJ1-6 TRBD1 TRBV12-5 TGTGCTAGTGGGCTTTTCCCGGGACAGAATAATTCACCCCTCCACTTT CASGLFPGQNNSPLHF
. TRBJ2-1 TRBD1 TRBV5-1 TGCGCCAGCAGCTCCTGGGGACAGTCCACCCCCCCCAACAATGAGCAGTTCTTC CASSSWGQSTPPNNEQFF
once TRBJ2-3 TRBD2 TRBV6-5 TGTGCCAGCACAGCCCGGGGGGGGCCCACAGATACGCAGTATTTT CASTARGGPTDTQYF
. TRBJ1-6 . TRBV27 TGTGCCAGCAGTTCCCGCGGGACCTCGAAGACCTATAATTCACCCCTCCACTTT CASSSRGTSKTYNSPLHF
. TRBJ2-1 TRBD2 TRBV5-1 TGCGCCAGCAGCTTGGCCCTCGGGAGGGTCAATGAGCAGTTCTTC CASSLALGRVNEQFF
. TRBJ2-1 TRBD1 TRBV12-5 TGTGCTAGTGGTTTGGTACTGGACAGGGTTTCCTACAATGAGCAGTTCTTC CASGLVLDRVSYNEQFF
. TRBJ1-1 . TRBV5-4 TGTGCCAGCAGGCCTACCAACAGGGTGAACACTGAAGCTTTCTTT CASRPTNRVNTEAFF
. TRBJ2-3 TRBD2 TRBV15 TGTGCCACCAGCAAAGGGACTAGCGGACTCACAGATACGCAGTATTTT CATSKGTSGLTDTQYF
. TRBJ1-1 TRBD1 TRBV6-1 TGTGCCAGCAGGTTAGGCAGGGGGTTAAACACTGAAGCTTTCTTT CASRLGRGLNTEAFF
. TRBJ1-4 . TRBV20-1 TGCAGTGCTCCAGGGAGGGAAAAACTGTTTTTT CSAPGREKLFF
once TRBJ2-1 . TRBV7-9 TGTGCCAGCAGCTCCCGACTAACGGTATACAATGAGCAGTTCTTC CASSSRLTVYNEQFF
. TRBJ2-5 TRBD1 TRBV6-5 TGTGCCAGCAGCAGAACAGGGGGCGTGGAGACCCAGTACTTC CASSRTGGVETQYF
. TRBJ2-7 TRBD2 TRBV5-1 TGCGCCAGCAGCCGACTTCTAGCGGGGGGCATCTCCGAGCAGTACTTC CASSRLLAGGISEQYF
. TRBJ1-2 . TRBV27 TGTGCCAGCAGTCCCCATGAGTCGGTAAACTATGGCTACACCTTC CASSPHESVNYGYTF
. TRBJ1-4 . TRBV13 TGTGCCAGCAGCATACAGGGTTCTTCAACTAATGAAAAACTGTTTTTT CASSIQGSSTNEKLFF
. TRBJ2-7 . TRBV7-8 TGTGCCAGCAGCTTGCTAATTCCCCCACGGGGCGAGCAGTACTTC CASSLLIPPRGEQYF
once TRBJ2-7 . TRBV5-1 TGCGCCAGCAGCTTGAGGTCGGGAGAGATCTCCTACGAGCAGTACTTC CASSLRSGEISYEQYF
. TRBJ2-5 TRBD2 TRBV4-2 TGTGCCAGCAGCCAAGATCTAGCGGGGATACGGGAGACCCAGTACTTC CASSQDLAGIRETQYF
. TRBJ1-4 . TRBV2 TGTGCCACCGCCGGGGAATCCGAAAAACTGTTTTTT CATAGESEKLFF
. TRBJ1-1 TRBD1 TRBV2 TGTGCCAGTTCGGGACAGGGCGTCATGAACACTGAAGCTTTCTTT CASSGQGVMNTEAFF
. TRBJ1-3 . TRBV6-5 TGTGCCAGCAGTTACGGACAGCTTGGAAACACCATATATTTT CASSYGQLGNTIYF
. TRBJ2-7 TRBD2 TRBV29-1 TGCAGCGTTGCAGCGGGGGGCGCCACTTACATCTACGAGCAGTACTTC CSVAAGGATYIYEQYF
. TRBJ1-1 TRBD1 TRBV13 TGTGCCAGCAGCCTGGGACAGGGGTACACTGAAGCTTTCTTT CASSLGQGYTEAFF